The T cell receptor (beta chain) under discussion was sequenced for a study of T-cell memory formation after mild COVID-19. The overall study: The two donors had largely donor-specific TCR clusters. Study-level results: Shrinking CD4+ clones were chiefly CM and EM; CD8+ ones were chiefly EMRA. CD4/CD8 balance held among clones contracting day 15 to 85, and later expanders leaned CD4+.

In the case of this clonotype: The antigen remains undetermined. The DNA is omitted, as the CDR3 cannot be located on it reliably, and the CDR3 follows TCRdb's listing.

The germline V gene has CDR1 SGHDT and CDR2 YYEEEE. Both ends counted, the CDR3 spans 13 residues. Amplification by 5'RACE using constant-segment primers produced TCR alpha and TCR beta cDNA libraries that carried sample barcodes and UMIs. TCRdb used MiXCR to reprocess the 5' RACE reads, holding one entry per CDR3 protein. Of 190,000 or so distinct CDR3 sequences in the sample, about 10% were seen once. The J gene is TRBJ1-1, the V gene TRBV5-6. This sequence was found in a man aged 18 to 29 who had mild COVID-19 (a few samples of this study predate the infection). Cell type and time point are not known. The material sequenced was PBMCs or a T cell subset sorted from them (not recorded which). The CDR3 spells CASSSSMNTEAFF.